This T cell receptor (beta chain) was sequenced for a study of T cells in Graves' hyperthyroidism and ophthalmopathy. Germline V gene sequence: CDR1 DFQATT, CDR2 SNEGSKA (reference sequence). CDR3 length equals 20 residues. V was cut by 6 bases and J by 8 bases, with 40 bases left in between. Each diagnosis drew on symptoms, thyroxine, TRAb, thyroid ultrasound and orbital computed tomography findings. Amplified regions were TCR beta CDR3 sequences from RNA transcripts. TCR CDR3 regions were first amplified by RT-PCR with HTBI primers. A single record per CDR3 protein comes from TCRdb applying MiXCR to the multiplex PCR reads. The sample yields about 52,000 distinct CDR3 sequences, less than 60% seen once.

The source of this sequence is a woman between 45 and 65 years old with Graves' ophthalmopathy. The genes are TRBV20-1 and TRBJ2-5, with D possibly called TRBD1 or TRBD2 (5 bases each). Sequencing input: blood. In DNA, the CDR3 is TGCAGTGCAAACGGACAAAGTCGGGAAAAACTGTTTTGTGGCAGTGGAACCCAGTACTTC. It encodes CSANGQSREKLFCGSGTQYF.